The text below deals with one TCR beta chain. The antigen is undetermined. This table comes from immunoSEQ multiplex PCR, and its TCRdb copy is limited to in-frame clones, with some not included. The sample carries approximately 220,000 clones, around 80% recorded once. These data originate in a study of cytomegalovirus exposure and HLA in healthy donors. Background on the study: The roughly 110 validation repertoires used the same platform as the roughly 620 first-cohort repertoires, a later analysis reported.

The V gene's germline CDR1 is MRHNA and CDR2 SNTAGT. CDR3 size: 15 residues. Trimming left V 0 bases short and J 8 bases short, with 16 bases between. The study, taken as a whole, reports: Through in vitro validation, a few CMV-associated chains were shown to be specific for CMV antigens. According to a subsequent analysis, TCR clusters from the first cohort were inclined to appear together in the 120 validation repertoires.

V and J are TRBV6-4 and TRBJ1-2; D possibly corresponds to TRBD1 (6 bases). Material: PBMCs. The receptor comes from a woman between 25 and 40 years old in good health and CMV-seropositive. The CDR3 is CASSDSFQGMGGYTF. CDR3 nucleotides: TGTGCCAGCAGTGACTCCTTCCAGGGGATGGGCGGCTACACCTTC.